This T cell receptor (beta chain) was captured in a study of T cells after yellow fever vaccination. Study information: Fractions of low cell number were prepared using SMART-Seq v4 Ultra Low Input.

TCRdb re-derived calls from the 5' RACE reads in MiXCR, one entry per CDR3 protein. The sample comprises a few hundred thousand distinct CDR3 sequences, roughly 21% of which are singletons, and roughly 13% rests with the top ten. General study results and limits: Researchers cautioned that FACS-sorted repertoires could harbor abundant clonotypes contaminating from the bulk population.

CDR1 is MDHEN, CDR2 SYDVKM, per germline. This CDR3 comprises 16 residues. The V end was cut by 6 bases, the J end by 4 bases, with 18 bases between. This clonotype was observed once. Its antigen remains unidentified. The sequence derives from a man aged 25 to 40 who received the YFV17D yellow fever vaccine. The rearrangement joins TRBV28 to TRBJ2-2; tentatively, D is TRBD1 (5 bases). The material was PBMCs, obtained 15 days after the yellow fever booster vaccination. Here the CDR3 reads CASRRYIGASTGELFF. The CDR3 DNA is TGTGCCAGCAGGAGATATATAGGGGCGAGCACCGGGGAGCTGTTTTTT.